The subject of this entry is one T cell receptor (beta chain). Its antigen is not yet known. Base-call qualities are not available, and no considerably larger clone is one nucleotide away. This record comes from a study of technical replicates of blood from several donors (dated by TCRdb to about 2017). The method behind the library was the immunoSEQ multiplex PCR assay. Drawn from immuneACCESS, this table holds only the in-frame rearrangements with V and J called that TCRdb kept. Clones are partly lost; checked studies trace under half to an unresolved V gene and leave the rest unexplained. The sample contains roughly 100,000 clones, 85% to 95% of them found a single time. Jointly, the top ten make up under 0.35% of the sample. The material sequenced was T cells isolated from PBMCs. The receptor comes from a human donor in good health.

The CDR3 protein sequence reads: CASSLTYTDTQYF. The nucleotides are TGTGCCAGCAGCTTGACATACACAGATACGCAGTATTTT. The rearranged chain carries TRBV5-4 and TRBJ2-3; the D gene lacks a confident call. The germline V gene (reference sequence) specifies SGHNT as CDR1 and YYREEE as CDR2. Taken from cysteine to phenylalanine, the CDR3 has 13 residues. Only the CDR3 region is kept as DNA, spanning 39 bases read in frame from base 1. V is reduced by 1 base and J by 2 bases, leaving a spacing of 5 bases between them.